The rows below give T cell receptor beta chains drawn from one sample of a study of CD4+ T cells in melanoma. Profiled with immunoSEQ multiplex PCR; TCRdb holds only in-frame clones, not every one. The table shows 4,000 to 5,000 clones, with about 61% occurring only once. The source material was cells from a culture (not recorded whether cultured in vitro). Receptors were obtained from a human donor with melanoma. The conserved cysteine and the conserved F or W are not part of the CDR3 here.

j_gene: TRBJ2-1
v_gene: TRBV7-2
CDR3aa: ASSPRGGRYNEQF

j_gene: TRBJ2-5
v_gene: TRBV30
CDR3aa: AWSSQETQY

j_gene: TRBJ2-5
v_gene: TRBV9
CDR3aa: ASSVGSAGVTATQY

j_gene: TRBJ2-2
v_gene: TRBV19
CDR3aa: ASELLAHTGELF

j_gene: TRBJ1-1
v_gene: TRBV27
CDR3aa: ASGRGGTEAF

j_gene: TRBJ2-1
v_gene: TRBV5-1
CDR3aa: ASSLAGGGESYNEQF

j_gene: TRBJ1-5
v_gene: TRBV6-6
CDR3aa: ASSLSPVSQPQH

j_gene: TRBJ1-5
v_gene: TRBV5-6
CDR3aa: ASSNSKGSSNQPQH

j_gene: TRBJ2-3
v_gene: TRBV28
CDR3aa: ASSPTLAGVTDTQY

j_gene: TRBJ1-4
v_gene: TRBV25-1
CDR3aa: ASSKQGRGEKLF

j_gene: TRBJ2-2
v_gene: TRBV30
CDR3aa: AWDHRGQSTGELF

j_gene: TRBJ1-1
v_gene: TRBV4-2
CDR3aa: ASSQRLQRNTEAF

j_gene: TRBJ1-4
v_gene: TRBV5-5
CDR3aa: ASMGVDRGTEKLF

j_gene: TRBJ2-7
v_gene: TRBV5-1
CDR3aa: ASSSDRASSYEQY

j_gene: TRBJ1-6
v_gene: TRBV9
CDR3aa: ASSVASFNNSPLH

j_gene: TRBJ1-6
v_gene: TRBV5-6
CDR3aa: ASSLTDRPNSPLH

j_gene: TRBJ2-5
v_gene: TRBV3-1/TRBV3-2
CDR3aa: ASSQSSGGWETQY

j_gene: TRBJ1-4
v_gene: TRBV9
CDR3aa: ASSSDVGREEKLF

j_gene: TRBJ1-2
v_gene: TRBV6-2/TRBV6-3
CDR3aa: ASSDGGRLYGYT

j_gene: TRBJ2-7
v_gene: TRBV13
CDR3aa: ASSLWGGAYEQY

j_gene: TRBJ1-2
v_gene: TRBV12-2
CDR3aa: ASRSSLFGYT

j_gene: TRBJ1-4
v_gene: TRBV27
CDR3aa: ASSLSLAGKSEKLF

j_gene: TRBJ2-1
v_gene: TRBV10-3
CDR3aa: AISELGSEEQF

j_gene: TRBJ2-7
v_gene: TRBV7-6
CDR3aa: ASSLDKVGGGFSGYEQY

j_gene: TRBJ1-1
v_gene: TRBV18
CDR3aa: ASSPESGGRTEAF

j_gene: TRBJ1-1
v_gene: TRBV25-1
CDR3aa: ASSEMGSTEAF

j_gene: TRBJ2-3
v_gene: TRBV19
CDR3aa: AGSASPTDTQY

j_gene: TRBJ2-6
v_gene: TRBV28
CDR3aa: ASSLMTGAFSGANVLT

j_gene: TRBJ1-4
v_gene: TRBV27
CDR3aa: ASSLRQGLGNEKLF

j_gene: TRBJ1-2
v_gene: TRBV19
CDR3aa: ASSIMGASYGYT

j_gene: TRBJ1-1
v_gene: TRBV6-1
CDR3aa: ASSEEGWGLTEAF

j_gene: TRBJ1-1
v_gene: TRBV29-1
CDR3aa: SALMEATEAF

j_gene: TRBJ2-1
v_gene: TRBV5-8
CDR3aa: ASSLPGNEQF

j_gene: TRBJ1-6
v_gene: TRBV3-1/TRBV3-2
CDR3aa: ASSPLSSPNSPLH

j_gene: TRBJ2-3
v_gene: TRBV27
CDR3aa: ASSPSPGTRDTQY

j_gene: TRBJ1-2
v_gene: TRBV29-1
CDR3aa: SVEVPGGGYGYT

j_gene: TRBJ2-3
v_gene: TRBV6-6
CDR3aa: ASSYSGPAGDTQY

j_gene: TRBJ2-7
v_gene: TRBV19
CDR3aa: ASSRDSYEQY

j_gene: TRBJ1-2
v_gene: TRBV7-9
CDR3aa: ASSPRAPNYGYT

j_gene: TRBJ2-7
v_gene: TRBV30
CDR3aa: AWTGTDAYEQY

j_gene: TRBJ2-1
v_gene: TRBV19
CDR3aa: ASSSDWTPLNNEQF

j_gene: TRBJ2-7
v_gene: TRBV25-1
CDR3aa: ASSEDRRGQYEQY

j_gene: TRBJ2-5
v_gene: TRBV9
CDR3aa: ASSVTNRQETQY

j_gene: TRBJ2-1
v_gene: TRBV7-3
CDR3aa: ASSANPRGGLNEQF

j_gene: TRBJ2-6
v_gene: TRBV10-3
CDR3aa: ASMGGVFSGANVLT

j_gene: TRBJ1-4
v_gene: TRBV4-2
CDR3aa: ASSPGTGRDEKLF

j_gene: TRBJ1-1
v_gene: TRBV6-5
CDR3aa: ASSYSKAGDKAF

j_gene: TRBJ2-1
v_gene: TRBV7-3
CDR3aa: ASSLTVGTSGGGSYNEQF

j_gene: TRBJ2-2
v_gene: TRBV7-3
CDR3aa: ASSLETGELF

j_gene: TRBJ1-1
v_gene: TRBV18
CDR3aa: ASTTGVNTEAF

j_gene: TRBJ2-2
v_gene: TRBV9
CDR3aa: ASSVPTSGGADTGELF

j_gene: TRBJ2-1
v_gene: TRBV6-5
CDR3aa: ASSPDRDKQF

j_gene: TRBJ2-7
v_gene: TRBV27
CDR3aa: ASSLRGDGYEQY

j_gene: TRBJ1-1
v_gene: TRBV11-2
CDR3aa: ASSLEPFGDTEAF

j_gene: TRBJ1-1
v_gene: TRBV3-1/TRBV3-2
CDR3aa: ASRAGTEAF

j_gene: TRBJ2-1
v_gene: TRBV27
CDR3aa: ASSWAGGRGEQF

j_gene: TRBJ2-1
v_gene: TRBV11-2
CDR3aa: ASSLVLTSSYNEQF

j_gene: TRBJ2-3
v_gene: TRBV24-1
CDR3aa: ATSDKELAGVSDTQY